This record looks at one T cell receptor beta chain sequence and its context. Its target is not known. The data are from a study of T cell clonotyping in hematopoietic cell transplantation. Per germline, CDR1 LNHDA and CDR2 SQIVND (reference sequence). V lost 3 bases and J lost 0; bases outside the gene matches: 5. The CDR3 length is 16 residues. Libraries were prepared by immunoSEQ multiplex PCR; TCRdb keeps only in-frame clonotypes and omits some of them. The sample carries some 4,000 clones, about 94% recorded once. General study findings and limits: Graft donor and pretransplant recipient Inverse Simpson Index values predicted broader posttransplant TCR diversity. After transplant, recipient diversity fell while pathologically expanded clonotypes grew through day 180. Few recipient clonotypes overlapped donors; over 95% were de novo at given depth.

The chain recombines TRBV19 with TRBJ2-3; 8 bases line up with TRBD2. The receptor's source is a male patient in his 70s who had an allogeneic stem cell transplant from an unrelated donor, so T cells may come from the graft donor. Some clones in this sample may be carry-over from other donors' samples. The sample consisted of peripheral blood mononuclear cells, taken 30 days after allogeneic stem cell transplant. This chain's CDR3 is CASSIGGGGSTDTQYF. The CDR3 DNA sequence: TGTGCCAGTAGTATCGGGGGGGGCGGGAGCACAGATACGCAGTATTTT.